Each of the 3 T cell receptor beta chains below was sequenced from the same sample in a study of beta chain features in type 1 diabetes (dated by TCRdb to 2016 to 2018). Libraries were constructed by the immunoSEQ multiplex PCR assay. The entire amount of isolated RNA was reverse transcribed using the High Capacity cDNA Reverse Transcription Kit, so the sequenced TCRB transcripts were expressed ones. Imported from immuneACCESS, the table was reduced by TCRdb to in-frame sequences with V and J called. These copies leave out some clones; in studies compared against another copy, an unresolved V gene accounts for under half, and the cause of the remainder is not known. The sample yields about 660,000 clones; more than 13% were counted once. The top ten constitute nearly 0.04% of the sample. For these receptors, no antigen is known. Paper-wide results and their limitations: In all four CD4+ subsets, TCRB CDR3 length was moderately but significantly shorter in type 1 diabetes patients.

The sequenced sample consisted of naive CD4+ T cells from blood. The intended sense of this specimen's cell subset or site label: true naive CD4+ T cells. These receptors were obtained from a man between 18 and 35 years old with type 1 diabetes.

This clone was found a few times. The chain uses TRBV30 and TRBJ2-3; 9 bases are a match to TRBD2. This CDR3 contains 14 residues. Germline CDR1 and CDR2: GTSNPN and SVGIG (reference sequence). J lost 0 bases, V lost 8 bases, and 6 bases had no gene match. CDR3 bases: TGTGCCCACGGACTAGCGCAAAGCACAGATACGCAGTATTTT. Its translation is CAHGLAQSTDTQYF.

J is TRBJ2-2 and V is TRBV9, with D possibly called TRBD1 or TRBD2 (6 bases each). CDR3 length equals 14 residues. Germline CDR1 reads SGDLS; CDR2 reads YYNGEE. The CDR3 spells CATRGGPDTGELFF. The CDR3 DNA reads TGTGCAACCAGAGGGGGGCCCGACACCGGGGAGCTGTTTTTT.

V and J are TRBV2 and TRBJ1-1, with a tentative D call TRBD1 (5 bases). The V gene's germline CDR1 is SNHLY and CDR2 FYNNEI. There are 13 residues in the CDR3. V lost 6 bases, J lost 1 base, and 9 bases lay in between. CDR3 protein: CASSFGQNTEAFF. The DNA of the CDR3 is TGTGCCAGCAGCTTCGGACAGAACACTGAAGCTTTCTTT.